This TCR beta chain originates from a study of identical twins. Germline CDR1 and CDR2: LGHDT and YNNKEL (reference sequence). The CDR3 sequence is 13 residues long. V was clipped by 3 bases and J by 4 bases, with 8 bases between them. TCRdb ran MiXCR on the 5' RACE reads and lists one entry per CDR3 protein. The table shows roughly 1.6 million distinct CDR3 sequences, with less than 40% occurring only once. The sequencing sample was made of cord blood. The chain joins TRBV3-1 to TRBJ2-3; D unresolved. The TCR comes from a newborn girl in good health. The CDR3 DNA reads as TGTGCCAGCAGCCACTCCGCCTCAGATACGCAGTATTTT. Amino acids: CASSHSASDTQYF.